This is a list of T cell receptor beta chains from one sample in a study of shared clonotypes between healthy human individuals. Profiling relied on immunoSEQ multiplex PCR, and the TCRdb table lists in-frame clones only, not all of them. The sample lists some 480,000 clones, 70% to 85% seen once, with 9.5% to 15% in the top ten. Sequenced sample: PBMCs. The receptors come from a middle-aged woman in good health. Some clones in this sample may be carry-over from other donors' samples. CDR3s include the opening cysteine and the closing phenylalanine or tryptophan. A D gene is named only where the DNA matches it firmly. Expanded clones are given a class, and other clones once, few, many or no size at all.

size: NA
V: TRBV5-1
D: NA
J: TRBJ2-3
CDR3: CASSFRERDTQYF
DNA: TGCGCCAGCAGCTTCCGAGAGAGGGATACGCAGTATTTT

size: NA
V: TRBV18
D: TRBD2
J: TRBJ2-1
CDR3: CASSPRSSGTDEQFF
DNA: TGTGCCAGCTCACCACGGTCTAGCGGGACGGATGAGCAGTTCTTC

size: NA
V: TRBV29-1
D: NA
J: TRBJ2-5
CDR3: CSVIQGSIQETQYF
DNA: TGCAGCGTTATACAGGGTTCAATCCAAGAGACCCAGTACTTC

size: NA
V: TRBV6-1
D: NA
J: TRBJ1-2
CDR3: CASSEGGGYTF
DNA: TGTGCCAGCAGTGAAGGCGGGGGCTACACCTTC

size: NA
V: TRBV16
D: NA
J: TRBJ2-7
CDR3: CASSRNGQGPPHEQYF
DNA: TGTGCCAGCAGCCGCAATGGTCAGGGCCCCCCACACGAGCAGTACTTC

size: NA
V: TRBV7-9
D: NA
J: TRBJ2-5
CDR3: CASSFPTGYTQETQYF
DNA: TGTGCCAGCAGCTTCCCGACAGGCTATACCCAAGAGACCCAGTACTTC

size: NA
V: TRBV6-5
D: NA
J: TRBJ2-7
CDR3: CASSEHEQYF
DNA: TGTGCCAGCAGTGAACACGAGCAGTACTTC

size: NA
V: TRBV19
D: NA
J: TRBJ2-6
CDR3: CASMGRFSGANVLTF
DNA: TGTGCCAGTATGGGGAGGTTCTCTGGGGCCAACGTCCTGACTTTC

size: NA
V: TRBV7-6
D: NA
J: TRBJ2-5
CDR3: CASSADETQYF
DNA: TGTGCCAGCAGCGCGGATGAGACCCAGTACTTC

size: NA
V: TRBV30
D: NA
J: TRBJ2-2
CDR3: CAWMSGVYTGELFF
DNA: TGTGCCTGGATGTCGGGAGTGTATACCGGGGAGCTGTTTTTT

size: NA
V: TRBV7-3
D: TRBD2
J: TRBJ2-1
CDR3: CASSLTPGGNNEQFF
DNA: TGTGCCAGCAGCTTAACGCCGGGAGGGAACAATGAGCAGTTCTTC

size: NA
V: TRBV5-1
D: NA
J: TRBJ1-3
CDR3: CASSLAGSLSGNTIYF
DNA: TGCGCCAGCAGCTTGGCCGGTTCTCTCTCTGGAAACACCATATATTTT

size: NA
V: TRBV28
D: TRBD2
J: TRBJ2-2
CDR3: CASSLRRLAGVYGTGELFF
DNA: TGTGCCAGCAGTTTACGGCGCCTAGCGGGAGTGTATGGGACCGGGGAGCTGTTTTTT

size: many
V: TRBV25-1
D: NA
J: TRBJ1-1
CDR3: CASSPRGNTEAFF
DNA: TGTGCCAGCAGTCCCAGGGGGAACACTGAAGCTTTCTTT

size: few
V: TRBV11-2
D: TRBD1
J: TRBJ2-1
CDR3: CASSIDRGYNEQFF
DNA: TGTGCCAGCAGCATCGACAGGGGCTACAATGAGCAGTTCTTC

size: NA
V: TRBV28
D: NA
J: TRBJ2-5
CDR3: CASSLGSPETQYF
DNA: TGTGCCAGCAGTTTAGGTAGTCCGGAGACCCAGTACTTC

size: NA
V: TRBV7-2
D: NA
J: TRBJ2-5
CDR3: CASSLYRQETQYF
DNA: TGTGCCAGCAGCTTATACCGTCAAGAGACCCAGTACTTC

size: NA
V: TRBV7-9
D: NA
J: TRBJ1-3
CDR3: CASSFHQGTGNTIYF
DNA: TGTGCCAGCAGCTTCCATCAGGGTACGGGAAACACCATATATTTT

size: NA
V: TRBV2
D: TRBD1
J: TRBJ1-2
CDR3: CASSWTGDYGYTF
DNA: TGTGCCAGCAGTTGGACAGGCGACTATGGCTACACCTTC

size: few
V: TRBV6-4
D: TRBD2
J: TRBJ2-1
CDR3: CASSESGGAGNEQFF
DNA: TGTGCCAGCAGTGAGTCGGGAGGGGCAGGAAATGAGCAGTTCTTC

size: few
V: TRBV19
D: TRBD1
J: TRBJ2-5
CDR3: CASSRDRVETQYF
DNA: TGTGCCAGTAGTCGGGACAGGGTTGAGACCCAGTACTTC

size: NA
V: TRBV28
D: NA
J: TRBJ2-1
CDR3: CASSSPTIGQSRSYNEQFF
DNA: TGTGCCAGCAGTTCCCCCACGATTGGACAGTCGCGCTCCTACAATGAGCAGTTCTTC

size: NA
V: TRBV12-5
D: NA
J: TRBJ1-1
CDR3: CASGLGGLRGGTEAFF
DNA: TGTGCTAGTGGTTTGGGGGGTCTGAGGGGTGGAACTGAAGCTTTCTTT

size: NA
V: TRBV7-3
D: NA
J: TRBJ2-1
CDR3: CASSLNSVGEQFF
DNA: TGTGCCAGCAGCTTAAACAGTGTCGGTGAGCAGTTCTTC

size: NA
V: TRBV5-6
D: TRBD2
J: TRBJ2-3
CDR3: CASSRLVVLGGRAADTQYF
DNA: TGTGCCAGCAGCCGACTAGTCGTATTGGGCGGGAGAGCGGCAGATACGCAGTATTTT

size: many
V: TRBV6-1
D: NA
J: TRBJ1-1
CDR3: CASSAQVSEAFF
DNA: TGTGCCAGCAGTGCCCAGGTCTCTGAAGCTTTCTTT

size: NA
V: TRBV7-6
D: NA
J: TRBJ2-1
CDR3: CASSPRARPSTGGAYNEQFF
DNA: TGTGCCAGCAGCCCGCGGGCACGCCCCTCGACTGGCGGGGCATACAATGAGCAGTTCTTC

size: NA
V: TRBV19
D: NA
J: TRBJ2-5
CDR3: CASTLTLSPGETQYF
DNA: TGTGCCAGTACCTTAACCCTCTCCCCGGGGGAGACCCAGTACTTC

size: NA
V: TRBV10-3
D: TRBD2
J: TRBJ2-7
CDR3: CAISDPGSISGRAYEQYF
DNA: TGTGCCATCAGTGACCCGGGTTCGATTAGCGGGAGGGCCTACGAGCAGTACTTC

size: once
V: TRBV7-3
D: NA
J: TRBJ2-2
CDR3: CASSPRASVNTGELFF
DNA: TGTGCCAGCAGCCCGCGGGCTAGCGTGAACACCGGGGAGCTGTTTTTT

size: NA
V: TRBV5-1
D: NA
J: TRBJ1-1
CDR3: CASSLGQQFYTEAFF
DNA: TGCGCCAGCAGCTTGGGACAGCAATTTTACACTGAAGCTTTCTTT

size: many
V: TRBV13
D: TRBD2
J: TRBJ2-7
CDR3: CASSPRLAGELEQYF
DNA: TGTGCCAGCAGCCCCCGACTAGCGGGAGAACTCGAGCAGTACTTC

size: NA
V: TRBV27
D: TRBD1
J: TRBJ2-1
CDR3: CASTNRDRGNEQFF
DNA: TGTGCCAGCACCAACCGGGACAGGGGTAATGAGCAGTTCTTC

size: NA
V: TRBV2
D: TRBD1
J: TRBJ1-5
CDR3: CASGGTGNQPQHF
DNA: TGTGCCAGCGGGGGGACAGGCAATCAGCCCCAGCATTTT

size: once
V: TRBV10-3
D: NA
J: TRBJ2-7
CDR3: CAISESLGVSYEQYF
DNA: TGTGCCATCAGTGAGTCTCTCGGCGTATCCTACGAGCAGTACTTC

size: NA
V: TRBV7-3
D: TRBD2
J: TRBJ2-1
CDR3: CASSLRSASGRLDEQFF
DNA: TGTGCCAGCAGCTTAAGGAGCGCTAGCGGGAGACTCGATGAGCAGTTCTTC

size: NA
V: TRBV18
D: TRBD1
J: TRBJ2-1
CDR3: CASSEGRGIYNEQFF
DNA: TGTGCCAGCTCAGAAGGCAGGGGGATCTACAATGAGCAGTTCTTC

size: NA
V: TRBV6-6
D: TRBD2
J: TRBJ2-5
CDR3: CASKTLAEVSETQYF
DNA: TGTGCCAGCAAAACACTAGCGGAAGTCAGTGAGACCCAGTACTTC

size: NA
V: TRBV6-4
D: TRBD2
J: TRBJ2-1
CDR3: CASSEARASGRNEQFF
DNA: TGTGCCAGCAGTGAGGCGCGGGCTAGCGGTAGGAATGAGCAGTTCTTC

size: NA
V: TRBV5-8
D: NA
J: TRBJ2-2
CDR3: CASSRITGELFF
DNA: TGTGCCAGCAGCAGGATCACCGGGGAGCTGTTTTTT

size: NA
V: TRBV15
D: NA
J: TRBJ2-7
CDR3: CATSGTREGAAYEQYF
DNA: TGTGCCACCAGCGGAACCAGGGAGGGGGCGGCTTACGAGCAGTACTTC

size: NA
V: TRBV7-2
D: TRBD1
J: TRBJ1-3
CDR3: CASSPGTGGNTIYF
DNA: TGTGCCAGCAGCCCCGGAACAGGGGGGAACACCATATATTTT

size: NA
V: TRBV28
D: TRBD1
J: TRBJ1-1
CDR3: CASSLGTGPEAFF
DNA: TGTGCCAGCAGTTTAGGGACAGGTCCTGAAGCTTTCTTT

size: NA
V: TRBV6-5
D: TRBD1
J: TRBJ2-5
CDR3: CASSARGRVETQYF
DNA: TGTGCCAGCAGCGCAAGGGGGCGCGTTGAGACCCAGTACTTC

size: NA
V: TRBV7-6
D: TRBD2
J: TRBJ2-1
CDR3: CASSPLQGEGDEQFF
DNA: TGTGCCAGCAGCCCCCTTCAAGGGGAGGGCGATGAGCAGTTCTTC

size: NA
V: TRBV7-2
D: NA
J: TRBJ1-2
CDR3: CASSFDGYGYTF
DNA: TGTGCCAGCAGCTTTGATGGGTATGGCTACACCTTC

size: NA
V: TRBV5-1
D: TRBD2
J: TRBJ2-2
CDR3: CASSTGTSGSPGELFF
DNA: TGCGCCAGCAGCACCGGGACTAGCGGGAGCCCCGGGGAGCTGTTTTTT